This T cell receptor (beta chain) is drawn from a study of T cell repertoires in cytomegalovirus infection. Study as a whole: Used in the study were CMV epitopes, some recently identified and HLA-C-restricted, others well-studied and HLA-B-restricted. Findings and limits, study-wide: Identification of carriers of CMV plus the relevant HLA was achieved through cumulative public TCR beta family frequency. Ex vivo responses were dominated by HLA-C-restricted CMV-specific TCR beta clonotypes.

The length of the CDR3 is 13 residues. Germline V gene lookup returns CDR1 ENHRY and CDR2 SYGVKD. The V end lost 2 bases, the J end lost 5 bases, and 10 bases lay between the germline ends. In TCRdb, the reads were re-called with MiXCR into one record per CDR3 protein. This table has about 310,000 distinct CDR3 sequences, around 25% appearing once. This clonotype turned up a few times. What it recognizes is unknown. This specimen consisted of cultured PBMCs, obtained from culture after CMV antigen stimulation. The origin of this receptor is a human donor in good health (CMV status not recorded). Some clones in this sample may be carry-over from other donors' samples. This chain joins TRBV10-3 and TRBJ2-7, with D unclear. The CDR3 reads CAISERLEDEQYF. DNA of the CDR3: TGTGCCATCAGTGAGCGGCTAGAGGACGAGCAGTACTTC.